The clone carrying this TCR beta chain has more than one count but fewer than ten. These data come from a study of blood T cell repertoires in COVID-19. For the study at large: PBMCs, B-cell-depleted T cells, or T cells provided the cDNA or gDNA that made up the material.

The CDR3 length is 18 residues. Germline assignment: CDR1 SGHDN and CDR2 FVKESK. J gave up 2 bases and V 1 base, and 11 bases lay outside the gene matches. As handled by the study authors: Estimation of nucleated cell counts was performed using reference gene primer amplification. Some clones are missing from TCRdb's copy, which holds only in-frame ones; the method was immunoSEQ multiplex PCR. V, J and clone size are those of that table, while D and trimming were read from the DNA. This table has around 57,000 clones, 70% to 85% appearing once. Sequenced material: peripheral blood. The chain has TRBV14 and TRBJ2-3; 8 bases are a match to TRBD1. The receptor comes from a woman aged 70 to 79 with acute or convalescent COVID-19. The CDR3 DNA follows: TGTGCCAGCAGCCAAGTCCTGGGCAGGACAGGGTACACAGATACGCAGTATTTT. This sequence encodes CASSQVLGRTGYTDTQYF.